The sequence of this TCR beta chain was determined in a study of blood T cell repertoires in COVID-19. The CDR3 has 15 amino acids. Germline CDR1 reads GTSNPN; CDR2 reads SVGIG (reference sequence). The V gene lost 0 bases and the J gene lost 9 bases, with 15 bases spanning the gap. Here immunoSEQ multiplex PCR was the method, and the copy in TCRdb shows in-frame clones only, minus some. The profile shows around 25,000 clones, about four fifths of them singletons. The rearrangement uses TRBV30 and TRBJ1-6; no definite D call. The sequence was obtained from a man aged 50 to 60 with COVID-19, enrolled during active disease. The sequenced sample was peripheral blood. The CDR3 nucleotides are TGTGCCTGGAGTGTACTTCCTGTCCCCGGTTCACCCCTCCACTTT. This codes for CAWSVLPVPGSPLHF. Using reference TRBV30 and TRBJ1-6 for the parts outside the CDR3, the full variable domain is SQTIHQWPATLVQPVGSPLSLECTVEGTSNPNLYWYRQAAGRGLQLLFYSVGIGQISSEVPQNLSASRPQDRQFILSSKKLLLSDSGFYLCAWSVLPVPGSPLHFGNGTRLTVT.